A single TCR beta chain is shown here with its context. In the authors' workflow: Amplification from reference gene primers served as the basis for estimated nucleated cell counts. Clones were read by immunoSEQ multiplex PCR, and TCRdb kept only the in-frame ones, dropping some. Clonal size and the V and J genes are those of that table, whereas D and trimming came from the DNA. The sample consists of around 260,000 clones, approximately 83% of them appearing once. This CDR3 is 14 amino acids long. This record belongs to a study of blood T cell repertoires in COVID-19. Study summary: Specimens from acute and convalescent COVID-19 originated in the United States, Italy and Spain. PBMCs, B-cell-depleted T cells, or T cells provided the cDNA or gDNA that made up the material.

The V and J genes are TRBV21-1 and TRBJ1-2. TRBV21-1 is deemed a pseudogene. The sequenced sample consisted of peripheral blood. The sequence was obtained from a human donor in a cohort sampled during active COVID-19. The CDR3 spells CASSKGDPSGGYTF. CDR3 nucleotide sequence: TGTGCCAGCAGCAAGGGAGACCCCTCCGGTGGCTACACCTTC.